A selection of T cell receptor beta chains follows, all from one sample in a study of blood T cell repertoires in COVID-19. Data came from immunoSEQ multiplex PCR; TCRdb stores just in-frame clones and leaves some out. The repertoire holds some 200,000 clones, with 88% as singletons. The sample taken for sequencing was peripheral blood. These receptors were obtained from a man aged 50 or older with COVID-19, enrolled during active disease. Each CDR3 is given with its conserved first and last residue. The D gene is left open where the match is weak. Size values are once, few and many counts, or a class for expanded clones, and some rows have none.

v_gene: TRBV2; d_gene: -; j_gene: TRBJ1-5; abundance: -; CDR3aa: CASRGDDQPQHF
v_gene: TRBV9; d_gene: -; j_gene: TRBJ2-3; abundance: -; CDR3aa: CASSPQVLTGTDTQYF
v_gene: TRBV7-2; d_gene: -; j_gene: TRBJ2-3; abundance: -; CDR3aa: CASSGLGGGSDTQYF
v_gene: TRBV7-8; d_gene: -; j_gene: TRBJ2-3; abundance: -; CDR3aa: CASSLVGGEDTQYF
v_gene: TRBV19; d_gene: -; j_gene: TRBJ2-7; abundance: -; CDR3aa: CASSIRGVNYEQYF
v_gene: TRBV13; d_gene: TRBD1; j_gene: TRBJ1-1; abundance: -; CDR3aa: CASSSSRQGTQAFF
v_gene: TRBV2; d_gene: TRBD1; j_gene: TRBJ1-1; abundance: -; CDR3aa: CASTRDRGTEAFF
v_gene: TRBV6-5; d_gene: -; j_gene: TRBJ1-1; abundance: few; CDR3aa: CASSQGMSTEAFF
v_gene: TRBV5-6; d_gene: -; j_gene: TRBJ2-2; abundance: -; CDR3aa: CASSFTPSAYTGELFF
v_gene: TRBV18; d_gene: -; j_gene: TRBJ1-2; abundance: -; CDR3aa: CASSSDLGQGGFSF
v_gene: TRBV5-1; d_gene: TRBD1; j_gene: TRBJ2-7; abundance: -; CDR3aa: CASSWGTGGSYEQYF
v_gene: TRBV7-2; d_gene: -; j_gene: TRBJ2-5; abundance: -; CDR3aa: CASSRGWEETQYF
v_gene: TRBV10-3; d_gene: -; j_gene: TRBJ2-1; abundance: -; CDR3aa: CAISGQGSYNEQFF
v_gene: TRBV27; d_gene: -; j_gene: TRBJ2-7; abundance: -; CDR3aa: CASSTGLREQYF
v_gene: TRBV2; d_gene: TRBD2; j_gene: TRBJ2-7; abundance: -; CDR3aa: CASKMTSGGYEQYF
v_gene: TRBV12-3/TRBV12-4; d_gene: -; j_gene: TRBJ1-2; abundance: -; CDR3aa: CASSLRDTGYTF
v_gene: TRBV6-2/TRBV6-3; d_gene: TRBD1; j_gene: TRBJ2-1; abundance: -; CDR3aa: CASSYSSRTGAGEQFF
v_gene: TRBV21-1; d_gene: -; j_gene: TRBJ2-4; abundance: -; CDR3aa: CASSKGVATGAAKNIQYF